This T cell receptor (beta chain) was sequenced during a study of T-cell memory formation after mild COVID-19. On the study more broadly: TCR clusters mostly belonged to single donors.

TCRdb called the 5' RACE reads again in MiXCR, with one record for every CDR3 protein. The sample has 550,000 to 650,000 distinct CDR3 sequences; roughly 17% are singletons. The CDR3 spans 16 residues. The V segment lost 6 bases and the J segment 2 bases; nucleotides outside the gene matches: 5. CDR1 is WSHSY, CDR2 SAAADI, per germline. General study results and limits: Clones contracting across day 15 to 85 had a balanced CD4/CD8 profile; later expanding clones leaned CD4+. Shrinking CD4+ clones resided mostly in CM and EM, and CD8+ ones in EMRA.

Concerning this clonotype itself: The target antigen is unknown.

Sequencing input: PBMCs or a T cell subset sorted from them (not recorded which). This TCR came from an adult woman who had mild COVID-19 (a few samples of this study predate the infection). Cell type and time point are not known. V is TRBV10-2 and J is TRBJ2-5, with 14 bases aligning to TRBD2. CDR3 loop: CASRGLAGAQQETQYF. The CDR3 DNA is TGCGCCAGCAGGGGACTAGCGGGAGCCCAACAAGAGACCCAGTACTTC.